The clone carrying this T cell receptor beta chain has only a few counts. Its antigen is not known. This CDR3 region has 16 residues. Germline CDR1 MNHNS, CDR2 SASEGT. V gave up 6 bases and J gave up 4 bases, with 21 bases separating them. These data belong to a study of CD8 T cells in ankylosing spondylitis. TCRdb itself ran the 5' RACE reads through MiXCR, one entry per CDR3 protein. The data contain approximately 300,000 distinct CDR3 sequences, around 20% of them singletons. General study findings and limits: Reportedly, significant enrichment of disease-linked clones occurred in matched ankylosing spondylitis synovial fluid.

The clonotype comes from a female donor with ankylosing spondylitis or in good health (not recorded which). This chain joins TRBV6-1 and TRBJ1-2, with D perhaps matching TRBD1 (6 bases). Sequencing used blood, either unsorted or a sorted T cell fraction (not recorded which). The CDR3: CASREIRQGGLYGYTF. Here the CDR3 DNA reads TGTGCCAGCAGAGAGATCCGACAAGGGGGGCTCTATGGCTACACCTTC.